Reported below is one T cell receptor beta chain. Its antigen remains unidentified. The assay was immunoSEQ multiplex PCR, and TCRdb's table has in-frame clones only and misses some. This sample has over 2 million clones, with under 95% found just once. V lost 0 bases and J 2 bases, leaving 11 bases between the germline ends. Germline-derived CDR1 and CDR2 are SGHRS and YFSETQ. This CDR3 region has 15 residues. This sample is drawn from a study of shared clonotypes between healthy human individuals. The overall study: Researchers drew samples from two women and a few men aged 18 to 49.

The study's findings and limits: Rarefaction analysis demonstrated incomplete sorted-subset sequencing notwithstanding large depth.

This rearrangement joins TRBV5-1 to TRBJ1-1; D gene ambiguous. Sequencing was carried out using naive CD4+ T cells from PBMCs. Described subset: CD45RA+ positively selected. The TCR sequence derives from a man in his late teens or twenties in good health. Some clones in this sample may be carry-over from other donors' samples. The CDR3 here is CASSLGQVYNTEAFF. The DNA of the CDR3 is TGCGCCAGCAGCTTGGGGCAAGTTTATAACACTGAAGCTTTCTTT.